The clone carrying this TCR beta chain was observed at least ten times. Its antigen is not identified. The data belong to a study of response to subunit inactivated influenza vaccine. Whole-study results and caveats: Every seasonal influenza vaccination brings in few new T cells, the authors suggested.

TCRdb ran MiXCR on the RT-PCR reads and lists one entry per CDR3 protein. This table holds approximately 530,000 distinct CDR3 sequences, 6.5% to 8% found once. V was trimmed by 8 bases and J by 4 bases, leaving 15 bases between them. This CDR3 region has 14 residues. The sequence was obtained from a man between 45 and 75 years old who received an inactivated influenza vaccine. The source material was PBMCs from blood, sampled around 25 months after vaccination. The rearrangement links TRBV12-3 or TRBV12-4 to TRBJ2-1; the D gene could be TRBD1 or TRBD2 (5 bases each). CDR3 sequence reads: CASSGTLGYNEQFF. The CDR3 region has the DNA TGTGCCAGCTCGGGGACCCTAGGATACAATGAGCAGTTCTTC.